A single sample gave rise to the 17 T cell receptor beta chains below, sequenced in a study of cytotoxic CD8 clonotypes in ibrutinib-treated CLL. Data came from immunoSEQ multiplex PCR; TCRdb stores just in-frame clones and leaves some out. The sample includes about 160,000 clones, approximately 84% of them seen just once. The sample consisted of PBMCs, taken after 24 months of ibrutinib treatment. Receptor source: a human donor with chronic lymphocytic leukemia.

The chain uses TRBV28 and TRBJ1-1; tentatively, D is TRBD1 (6 bases). The CDR3 covers 15 residues. Trimming took off 3 bases at V and 4 bases at J, with 15 bases between the two ends. Germline CDR1 reads MDHEN; CDR2 reads SYDVKM. CDR3 nucleotide sequence: TGTGCCAGCAGTTTGACGGAACAGGGCTTCACTGAAGCTTTCTTT. Translating it yields CASSLTEQGFTEAFF.

V gene TRBV7-2 combines with J gene TRBJ1-5, with no clear D. Looked up from germline, CDR1 is SGHTA and CDR2 is FQGNSA. Trimming left V 3 bases short and J 2 bases short, with 8 bases between. There are 14 residues in the CDR3. The CDR3 reads CASSLDPGNQPQHF. The CDR3 nucleotides are TGTGCCAGCAGCTTGGACCCTGGCAATCAGCCCCAGCATTTT.

The count of this clone is one. The chain couples TRBV28 to TRBJ1-5; D call uncertain. CDR1 MDHEN and CDR2 SYDVKM come from the germline V gene. V was pared by 4 bases and J by 0 bases, with 4 bases between. The CDR3 spans 13 residues. The CDR3 loop reads CASSYSSNQPQHF. In nucleotides, the CDR3 is TGTGCCAGCAGTTATAGTAGCAATCAGCCCCAGCATTTT.

This clone has more than one count but fewer than ten. The same CDR3 is also encoded by other DNA sequences in this sample. The chain uses TRBV19 and TRBJ2-1, with TRBD2 as a possible D gene (6 bases). There are 15 residues in the CDR3. CDR1 is LNHDA, CDR2 SQIVND, per germline (reference sequence). With 4 bases removed from V and 0 bases from J, the gap between germline ends came to 10 bases. The DNA of the CDR3 is TGTGCCAGTAGTAGAGGAGGGAGCTCCTACAATGAGCAGTTCTTC. Its protein is CASSRGGSSYNEQFF. The entire variable domain, with the rest obtained from reference TRBV19 and TRBJ2-1, is as follows: DGGITQSPKYLFRKEGQNVTLSCEQNLNHDAMYWYRQDPGQGLRLIYYSQIVNDFQKGDIAEGYSVSREKKESFPLTVTSAQKNPTAFYLCASSRGGSSYNEQFFGPGTRLTVL.

The rearrangement uses TRBV4-3 and TRBJ2-3; 10 positions agree with TRBD2. V shed 4 bases, J shed 0 bases, and the junction held 10 bases outside the gene matches. The CDR3 totals 18 residues. Germline V gene sequence: CDR1 LGHNA, CDR2 YSLEER. CDR3 amino acids: CASSRLAGPAPSTDTQYF. CDR3 bases: TGCGCCAGCAGCCGACTAGCGGGCCCAGCCCCTAGCACAGATACGCAGTATTTT.

The rearrangement links TRBV6-4 to TRBJ1-4; a weak D match, TRBD1 (5 bases). The CDR3 consists of 15 residues. Per the germline V gene, CDR1 is MRHNA and CDR2 is SNTAGT. V lost 7 bases and J lost 3, with 15 bases in between. The CDR3 coding sequence is TGTGCCAGCATTCCGAGGGCGGGGGCTAATGAAAAACTGTTTTTT. Amino acid sequence: CASIPRAGANEKLFF.

The chain joins TRBV19 to TRBJ1-5; D not certain. The CDR3 consists of 14 residues. Per the germline V gene, CDR1 is LNHDA and CDR2 is SQIVND (reference sequence). The germline V and J ends were trimmed by 7 bases and 0 bases, with 10 bases remaining between them. The CDR3 spells CASKVRNSNQPQHF. The CDR3 region has the DNA TGTGCCAGTAAGGTCCGAAATAGCAATCAGCCCCAGCATTTT. Full variable domain (remainder filled in from reference TRBV19 and TRBJ1-5): DGGITQSPKYLFRKEGQNVTLSCEQNLNHDAMYWYRQDPGQGLRLIYYSQIVNDFQKGDIAEGYSVSREKKESFPLTVTSAQKNPTAFYLCASKVRNSNQPQHFGDGTRLSIL.

The chain joins TRBV19 to TRBJ2-7; D is possibly TRBD1 or TRBD2 (5 bases each). The CDR3 loop spans 14 amino acids. The germline V gene has CDR1 LNHDA and CDR2 SQIVND (reference sequence). The V end was cut by 2 bases, the J end by 4 bases, with 12 bases between. CDR3 residues: CASSIKGDLYEQYF. The CDR3 coding sequence is TGTGCCAGTAGTATAAAAGGGGACCTGTACGAGCAGTACTTC. Using reference TRBV19 and TRBJ2-7 for the parts outside the CDR3, the full variable domain is DGGITQSPKYLFRKEGQNVTLSCEQNLNHDAMYWYRQDPGQGLRLIYYSQIVNDFQKGDIAEGYSVSREKKESFPLTVTSAQKNPTAFYLCASSIKGDLYEQYFGPGTRLTVT.

The V and J genes are TRBV7-2 and TRBJ2-7; D may be TRBD2 (5 bases). Germline lookup yields CDR1 SGHTA and CDR2 FQGNSA. The V and J ends lost 5 bases and 0 bases respectively, with 8 bases between them. This CDR3 is built from 13 residues. In DNA, the CDR3 is TGTGCCAGCAGCCACGGGAACTCCTACGAGCAGTACTTC. Encoded protein: CASSHGNSYEQYF.

This chain connects TRBV11-1 to TRBJ1-1, with D possibly being TRBD1 (5 bases). The CDR3 contains 15 residues. Germline assignment: CDR1 SGHAT and CDR2 FQDESV (reference sequence). Trimming pared 3 bases from V and 1 base from J, leaving 12 bases between. The CDR3 sequence is CASSFDQGPNTEAFF. The CDR3 bases are TGTGCCAGCAGCTTCGATCAGGGCCCGAACACTGAAGCTTTCTTT.

The chain has TRBV5-8 and TRBJ2-7; the D is unclear. The CDR3 consists of 11 residues. Germline CDR1 reads SGHTS; CDR2 reads YDEGEE. Trimming pared 5 bases from V and 4 bases from J, leaving 7 bases between. As DNA, the CDR3 is TGTGCCAGCAGTTATGTATACGAGCAGTACTTC. Its translation: CASSYVYEQYF.

The chain has TRBV19 and TRBJ1-2, with 8 bases lining up with TRBD1. The CDR3 is 12 amino acids. Germline V gene lookup returns CDR1 LNHDA and CDR2 SQIVND (reference sequence). V was clipped by 4 bases and J by 10 bases; unmatched bases: 5. CDR3 protein: CASSTSGQAYTF. Here the CDR3 DNA reads TGTGCCAGTAGTACCTCGGGACAGGCCTACACCTTC.

The chain uses TRBV15 and TRBJ2-7, with D perhaps matching TRBD2 (7 bases). Trimming cost V 1 base and J 3 bases, with 13 bases left between them. This CDR3 has 15 residues. From germline, CDR1 is LNHNV and CDR2 YYDKDF (reference sequence). The CDR3 coding sequence is TGTGCCACCAGCAGAGTTAGGGAGGGGGACTACGAGCAGTACTTC. Protein product: CATSRVREGDYEQYF.

The chain links TRBV28 to TRBJ1-2; D remains unclear. CDR3 length: 15 residues. From germline, CDR1 is MDHEN and CDR2 SYDVKM. V was pared by 6 bases and J by 0 bases, with 14 bases between. As DNA, the CDR3 is TGTGCCAGCAGACCCTACGGACGGACTAACTATGGCTACACCTTC. Protein sequence: CASRPYGRTNYGYTF.

This clone occurred once. The gene calls are TRBV4-1 and TRBJ2-7; D tentatively reads TRBD1 or TRBD2 (5 bases each). The CDR3 is 14 residues long. Per germline, CDR1 MGHRA and CDR2 YSYEKL. V was pared by 3 bases and J by 3 bases, with 12 bases between. CDR3 in amino acids: CASSQGRLGYEQYF. The DNA for the CDR3 is TGCGCCAGCAGCCAGGGACGTCTCGGCTACGAGCAGTACTTC.

This rearrangement joins TRBV6-5 to TRBJ1-4, with 8 bases fitting TRBD1. CDR1 MNHEY and CDR2 SVGAGI come from the germline V gene. J was trimmed by 7 bases and V by 2 bases; bases with no gene match: 6. The CDR3 consists of 15 residues. Here the CDR3 DNA reads TGTGCCAGCAGTTACGGTCAGGGGGCCGGTGAAAAACTGTTTTTT. Residues: CASSYGQGAGEKLFF.

This chain links TRBV6-4 with TRBJ2-2, with D unclear. V was trimmed by 3 bases and J by 5 bases, leaving 1 base between them. The V gene's germline CDR1 is MRHNA and CDR2 SNTAGT. The CDR3 covers 11 residues. The CDR3 DNA is TGTGCCAGCAGTGAAACCGGGGAGCTGTTTTTT. Protein: CASSETGELFF.